Listed below are T cell receptor beta chains from one sample, sequenced in a study of cytomegalovirus exposure and HLA in healthy donors. Generated by immunoSEQ multiplex PCR, the TCRdb table keeps only in-frame clones and is missing some. This table holds around 50,000 clones. Source material: PBMCs. These receptors all stem from a male donor in good health and CMV-seropositive. Each CDR3 is given with its conserved first and last residue. The D gene is left open where the match is weak.

d_call,v_call,j_call,cdr3_aa,cdr3_nt
.,TRBV6-1,TRBJ2-7,CASSQQGGVSYEQYF,TGTGCCAGCAGTCAACAAGGGGGGGTGTCCTACGAGCAGTACTTC
.,TRBV7-2,TRBJ1-5,CASSSSPGTINQPQHF,TGTGCCAGCAGCTCCTCCCCCGGGACAATTAATCAGCCCCAGCATTTT
TRBD1,TRBV5-1,TRBJ1-1,CASSLQGMGKAFF,TGCGCCAGCAGCTTACAGGGGATGGGAAAAGCTTTCTTT
.,TRBV21-1,TRBJ1-5,CASSFHRSKRPQHF,TGTGCCAGCAGCTTCCACCGTAGCAAACGGCCCCAGCATTTT
.,TRBV7-9,TRBJ2-7,CATSGTYEQYF,TGTGCCACCTCAGGCACCTACGAGCAGTACTTC
.,TRBV7-2,TRBJ2-3,CASSLYGVSADTQYF,TGTGCCAGCAGCTTATACGGGGTTAGCGCAGATACGCAGTATTTT
.,TRBV27,TRBJ1-1,CASSLGGLNTEAFF,TGTGCCAGCAGTTTAGGCGGCTTAAACACTGAAGCTTTCTTT
TRBD1,TRBV29-1,TRBJ2-7,CSAIGTDAYEQYF,TGCAGCGCCATCGGGACAGATGCCTACGAGCAGTACTTC
TRBD2,TRBV19,TRBJ2-3,CASTTTSGGPSSTDTQCF,TGTGCCAGTACTACGACTAGCGGGGGTCCTTCTAGCACAGATACGCAGTGTTTT
TRBD1,TRBV28,TRBJ1-1,CASSTSSGGAFF,TGTGCCAGCAGCACTAGCTCAGGGGGGGCTTTCTTT
.,TRBV9,TRBJ2-5,CASSRGGGSETQYF,TGTGCCAGCAGTAGAGGGGGGGGGTCGGAGACCCAGTACTTC
TRBD2,TRBV30,TRBJ2-2,CGVGGTGELFF,TGTGGCGTGGGGGGGACCGGGGAGCTGTTTTTT
.,TRBV5-1,TRBJ1-6,CASSLIQGQPLHF,TGCGCCAGCAGCTTGATACAGGGCCAACCCCTCCACTTT
TRBD2,TRBV7-2,TRBJ2-4,CASSLMLAGGLAKNIQYF,TGTGCCAGCAGCTTAATGCTAGCGGGGGGACTAGCCAAAAACATTCAGTACTTC
.,TRBV7-3,TRBJ1-1,CASSLTYTDSFGTEAFF,TGTGCCAGCAGCTTAACGTATACGGACTCCTTTGGGACTGAAGCTTTCTTT
.,TRBV7-9,TRBJ1-1,CASSVDRYTEAFF,TGTGCCAGCAGCGTAGACAGATACACTGAAGCTTTCTTT
.,TRBV29-1,TRBJ1-1,CSVGQGSTEAFF,TGCAGCGTTGGCCAGGGAAGCACTGAAGCTTTCTTT
.,TRBV5-4,TRBJ2-2,CASSLQGYGGELFF,TGTGCCAGCAGCTTGCAGGGGTACGGCGGGGAGCTGTTTTTT
.,TRBV7-8,TRBJ2-7,CASSSLGGASGEQYF,TGTGCCAGCAGCTCCCTCGGAGGGGCCTCTGGCGAGCAGTACTTC
.,TRBV7-6,TRBJ1-1,CASSQFLGTEAFF,TGTGCCAGCAGCCAATTCCTCGGCACTGAAGCTTTCTTT
.,TRBV6-5,TRBJ2-3,CASSSGLTQYF,TGTGCCAGCAGCTCAGGCCTTACGCAGTATTTT
.,TRBV4-2,TRBJ2-6,CASSQDGGGSSGANVLTF,TGTGCCAGCAGCCAAGATGGGGGCGGCAGCTCTGGGGCCAACGTCCTGACTTTC
TRBD2,TRBV14,TRBJ2-5,CATGVAGNQETQYF,TGTGCCACCGGGGTAGCGGGGAACCAAGAGACCCAGTACTTC
TRBD1,TRBV5-6,TRBJ2-1,CASSLNRQGASYSREFF,TGTGCCAGCAGCTTAAACCGTCAGGGGGCCTCCTACAGCCGGGAGTTCTTC
TRBD1,TRBV2,TRBJ2-7,CASSESSGGIYEQYF,TGTGCCAGCAGTGAAAGTTCAGGGGGAATTTACGAGCAGTACTTC
.,TRBV5-1,TRBJ1-4,CASSLGGIANEKLFF,TGCGCCAGCAGCCTAGGAGGTATTGCTAATGAAAAACTGTTTTTT
TRBD1,TRBV7-8,TRBJ2-6,CASSPTGYSGANVLTF,TGTGCCAGCAGCCCGACAGGGTACTCTGGGGCCAACGTCCTGACTTTC